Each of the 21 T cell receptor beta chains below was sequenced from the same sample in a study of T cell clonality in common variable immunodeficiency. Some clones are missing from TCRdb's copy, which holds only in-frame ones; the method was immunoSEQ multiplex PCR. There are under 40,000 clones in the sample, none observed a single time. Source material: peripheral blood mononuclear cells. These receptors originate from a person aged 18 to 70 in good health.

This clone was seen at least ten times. CDR3 amino acids: CASSPSGGAYEQYF. The part of the CDR3 DNA that was read is TGTGCCAGTAGCCCTAGCGGGGGGGCCTACGAG. The chain combines TRBV19 with TRBJ2-7; 12 nucleotides match TRBD2. The read ends 3 residues early relative to the CDR3; the germline J gene fills the gap. CDR1 and CDR2 (germline): LNHDA, SQIVND (reference sequence). V shed 6 bases and J 2 bases; nucleotides not matched to a gene: 2. The CDR3 has 14 amino acids. Full variable domain (remainder filled in from reference TRBV19 and TRBJ2-7): DGGITQSPKYLFRKEGQNVTLSCEQNLNHDAMYWYRQDPGQGLRLIYYSQIVNDFQKGDIAEGYSVSREKKESFPLTVTSAQKNPTAFYLCASSPSGGAYEQYFGPGTRLTVT.

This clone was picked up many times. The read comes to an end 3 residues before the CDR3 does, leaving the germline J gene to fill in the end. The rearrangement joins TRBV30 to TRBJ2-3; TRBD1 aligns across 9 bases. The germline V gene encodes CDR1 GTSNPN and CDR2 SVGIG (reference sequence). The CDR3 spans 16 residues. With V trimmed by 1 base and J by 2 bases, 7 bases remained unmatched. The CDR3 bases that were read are TGTGCCTGGAGTGCGACGGACAGGGGACCCACAGATACG. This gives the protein CAWSATDRGPTDT. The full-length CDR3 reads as CAWSATDRGPTDTQYF.

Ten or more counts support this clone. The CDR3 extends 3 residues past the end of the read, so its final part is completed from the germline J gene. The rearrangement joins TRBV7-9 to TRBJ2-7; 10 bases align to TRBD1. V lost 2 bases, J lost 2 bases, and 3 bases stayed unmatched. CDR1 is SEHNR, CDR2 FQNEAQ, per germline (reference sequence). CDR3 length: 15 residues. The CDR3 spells CASSLWTGGTYEQYF. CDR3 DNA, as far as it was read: TGTGCCAGCAGCTTATGGACAGGGGGGACCTACGAG. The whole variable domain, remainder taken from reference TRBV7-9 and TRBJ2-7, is DTGVSQNPRHKITKRGQNVTFRCDPISEHNRLYWYRQTLGQGPEFLTYFQNEAQLEKSRLLSDRFSAERPKGSFSTLEIQRTEQGDSAMYLCASSLWTGGTYEQYFGPGTRLTVT.

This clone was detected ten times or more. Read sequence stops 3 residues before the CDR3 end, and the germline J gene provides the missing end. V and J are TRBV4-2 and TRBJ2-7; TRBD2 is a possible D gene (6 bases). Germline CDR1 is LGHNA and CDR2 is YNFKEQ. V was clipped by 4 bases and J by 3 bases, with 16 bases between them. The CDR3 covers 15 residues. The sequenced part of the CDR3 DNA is TGTGCCAGCAGCCCCACGGGGGACGGAGTCTACGAG. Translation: CASSPTGDGVYE. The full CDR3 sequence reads CASSPTGDGVYEQYF.

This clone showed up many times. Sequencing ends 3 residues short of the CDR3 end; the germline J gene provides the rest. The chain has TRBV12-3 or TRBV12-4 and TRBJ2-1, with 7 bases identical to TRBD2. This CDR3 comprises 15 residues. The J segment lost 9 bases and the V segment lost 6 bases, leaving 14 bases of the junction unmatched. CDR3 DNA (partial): TGTGCCAGCAGCCAGACGGGCGGGAGTAGCGGTGAG. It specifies CASSQTGGSSGE. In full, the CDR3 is CASSQTGGSSGEQFF.

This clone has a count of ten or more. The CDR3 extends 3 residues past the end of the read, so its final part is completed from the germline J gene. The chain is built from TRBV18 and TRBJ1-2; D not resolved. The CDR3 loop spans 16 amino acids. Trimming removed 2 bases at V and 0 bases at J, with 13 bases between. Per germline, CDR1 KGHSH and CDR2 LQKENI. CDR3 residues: CASSPSDGEANYGYTF. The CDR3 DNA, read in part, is TGTGCCAGCTCACCATCAGACGGGGAAGCTAACTATGGC.

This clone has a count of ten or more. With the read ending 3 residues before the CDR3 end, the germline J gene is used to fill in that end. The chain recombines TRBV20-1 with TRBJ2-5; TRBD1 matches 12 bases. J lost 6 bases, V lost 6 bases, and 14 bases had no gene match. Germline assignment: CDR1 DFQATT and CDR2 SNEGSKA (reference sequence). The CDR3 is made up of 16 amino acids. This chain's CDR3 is CSATPGTGGRWKTQYF. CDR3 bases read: TGCAGTGCGACCCCGGGGACAGGGGGCCGCTGGAAGACC.

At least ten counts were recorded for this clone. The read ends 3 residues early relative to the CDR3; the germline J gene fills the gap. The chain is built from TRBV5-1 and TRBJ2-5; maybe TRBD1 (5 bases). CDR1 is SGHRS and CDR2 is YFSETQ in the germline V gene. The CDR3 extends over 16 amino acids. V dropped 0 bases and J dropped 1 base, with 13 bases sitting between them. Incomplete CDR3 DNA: TGCGCCAGCAGCTTGGCCCCCCAGGGTTCCCAAGAGACC. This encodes CASSLAPQGSQET. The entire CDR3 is CASSLAPQGSQETQYF.

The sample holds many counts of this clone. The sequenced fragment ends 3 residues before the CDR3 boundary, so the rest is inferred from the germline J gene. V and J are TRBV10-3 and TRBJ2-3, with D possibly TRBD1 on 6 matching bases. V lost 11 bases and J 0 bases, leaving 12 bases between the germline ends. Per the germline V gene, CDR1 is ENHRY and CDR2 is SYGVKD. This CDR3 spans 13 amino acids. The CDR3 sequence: CAARDMSTDTQYF. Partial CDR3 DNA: TGTGCCGCAAGGGACATGAGCACAGATACG.

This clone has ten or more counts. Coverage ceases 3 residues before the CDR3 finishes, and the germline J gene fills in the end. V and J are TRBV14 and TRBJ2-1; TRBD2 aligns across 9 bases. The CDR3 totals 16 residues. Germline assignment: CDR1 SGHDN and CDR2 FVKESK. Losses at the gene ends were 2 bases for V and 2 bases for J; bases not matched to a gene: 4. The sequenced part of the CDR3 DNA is TGTGCCAGCAGCCAACATGGGACTAGCCCCTACAATGAG. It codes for CASSQHGTSPYNE. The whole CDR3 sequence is CASSQHGTSPYNEQFF.

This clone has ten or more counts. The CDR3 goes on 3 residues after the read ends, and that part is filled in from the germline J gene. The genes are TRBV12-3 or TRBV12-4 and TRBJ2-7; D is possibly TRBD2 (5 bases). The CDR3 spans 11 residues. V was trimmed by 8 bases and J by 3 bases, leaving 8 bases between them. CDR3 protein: CASSAGYEQYF. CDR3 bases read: TGTGCCAGCTCGGCGGGCTACGAG.

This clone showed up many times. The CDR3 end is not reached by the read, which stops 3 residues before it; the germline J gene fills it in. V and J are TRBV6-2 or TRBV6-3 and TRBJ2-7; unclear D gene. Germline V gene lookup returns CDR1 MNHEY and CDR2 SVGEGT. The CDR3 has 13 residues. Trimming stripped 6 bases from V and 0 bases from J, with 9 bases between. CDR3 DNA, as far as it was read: TGTGCCAGCAGCGAGTACATCTCCTACGAG. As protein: CASSEYISYE. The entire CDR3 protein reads CASSEYISYEQYF.

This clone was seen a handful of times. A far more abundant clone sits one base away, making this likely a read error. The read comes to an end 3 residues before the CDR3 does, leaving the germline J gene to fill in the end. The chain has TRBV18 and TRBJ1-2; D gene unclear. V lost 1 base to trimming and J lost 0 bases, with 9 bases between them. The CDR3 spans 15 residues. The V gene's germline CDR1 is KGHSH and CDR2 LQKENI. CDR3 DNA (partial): TGTGCCAGCTCACCACAGAGGGCCTCTAACTATGGC. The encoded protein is CASSPQRASNYG. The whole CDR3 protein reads CASSPQRASNYGYTF.

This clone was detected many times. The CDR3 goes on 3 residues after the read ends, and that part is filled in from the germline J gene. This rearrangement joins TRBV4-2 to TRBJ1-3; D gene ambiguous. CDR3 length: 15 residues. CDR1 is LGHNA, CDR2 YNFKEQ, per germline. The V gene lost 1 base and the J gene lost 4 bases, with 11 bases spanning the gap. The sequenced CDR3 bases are TGTGCCAGCAGCCAAGTCCCAGTCTCCGGAAACACC. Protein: CASSQVPVSGNT. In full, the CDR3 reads CASSQVPVSGNTIYF.

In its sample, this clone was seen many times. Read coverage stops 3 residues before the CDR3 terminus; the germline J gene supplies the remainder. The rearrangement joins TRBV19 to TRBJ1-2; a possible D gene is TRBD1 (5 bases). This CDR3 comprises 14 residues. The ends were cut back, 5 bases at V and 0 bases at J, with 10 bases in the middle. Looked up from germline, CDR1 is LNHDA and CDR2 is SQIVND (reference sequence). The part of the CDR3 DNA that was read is TGTGCCAGTAGTTCCCCGGGGGCTAACTATGGC. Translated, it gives CASSSPGANYG. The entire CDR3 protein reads CASSSPGANYGYTF.

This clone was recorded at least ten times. CDR3 sequence: CSVVGLAGAYNEQFF. CDR3 DNA (partial): TGCAGCGTTGTAGGGCTAGCGGGAGCTTACAATGAG. This sequence joins TRBV29-1 and TRBJ2-1; 10 bases map to TRBD2. Read coverage stops 3 residues before the CDR3 terminus; the germline J gene supplies the remainder. Germline lookup yields CDR1 SQVTM and CDR2 ANQGSEA. The CDR3 contains 15 residues. The V segment lost 4 bases and the J segment 4 bases; nucleotides outside the gene matches: 7.

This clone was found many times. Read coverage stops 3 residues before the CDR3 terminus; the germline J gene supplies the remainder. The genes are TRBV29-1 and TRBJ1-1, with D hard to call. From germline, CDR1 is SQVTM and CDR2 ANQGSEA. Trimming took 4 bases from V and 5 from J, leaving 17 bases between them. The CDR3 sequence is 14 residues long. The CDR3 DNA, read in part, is TGCAGCGTTGGGCGGGGTCGTCATTGGACTGAA. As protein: CSVGRGRHWTE. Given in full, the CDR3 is CSVGRGRHWTEAFF.

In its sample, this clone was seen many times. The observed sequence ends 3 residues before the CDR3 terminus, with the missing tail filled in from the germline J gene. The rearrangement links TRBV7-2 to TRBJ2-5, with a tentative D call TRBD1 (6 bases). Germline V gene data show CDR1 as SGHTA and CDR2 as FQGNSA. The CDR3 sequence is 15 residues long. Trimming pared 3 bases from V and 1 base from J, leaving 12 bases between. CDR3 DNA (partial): TGTGCCAGCAGCTTTCAAGGGGGATCCCAAGAGACC. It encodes CASSFQGGSQET. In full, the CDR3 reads CASSFQGGSQETQYF.

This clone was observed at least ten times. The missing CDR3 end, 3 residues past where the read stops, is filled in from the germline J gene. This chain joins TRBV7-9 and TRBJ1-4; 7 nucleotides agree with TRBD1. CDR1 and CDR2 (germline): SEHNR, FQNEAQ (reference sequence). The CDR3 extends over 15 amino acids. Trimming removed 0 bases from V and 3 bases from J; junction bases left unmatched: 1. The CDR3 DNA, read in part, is TGTGCCAGCAGCTTAGCGGGACAGCCTAATGAAAAA. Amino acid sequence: CASSLAGQPNEK. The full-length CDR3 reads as CASSLAGQPNEKLFF.

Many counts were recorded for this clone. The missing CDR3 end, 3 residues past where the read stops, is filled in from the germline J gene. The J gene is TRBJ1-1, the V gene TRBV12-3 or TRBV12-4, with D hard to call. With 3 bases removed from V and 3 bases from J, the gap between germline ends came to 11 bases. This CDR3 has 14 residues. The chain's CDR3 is CASSFLVSDTEAFF. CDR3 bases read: TGTGCCAGCAGTTTTTTGGTTTCGGACACTGAA.

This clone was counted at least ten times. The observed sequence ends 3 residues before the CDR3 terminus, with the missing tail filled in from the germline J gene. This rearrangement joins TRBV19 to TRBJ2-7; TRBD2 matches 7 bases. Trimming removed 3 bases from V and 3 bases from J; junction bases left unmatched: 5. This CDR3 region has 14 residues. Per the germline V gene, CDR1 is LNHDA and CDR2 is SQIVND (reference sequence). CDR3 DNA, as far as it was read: TGTGCCAGTAGTATGAGGCTAGCGGACTACGAG. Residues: CASSMRLADYE. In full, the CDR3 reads CASSMRLADYEQYF.